A single sample gave rise to the 32 T cell receptor beta chains below, sequenced in a study of blood T cell repertoires in COVID-19. Repertoires were generated with immunoSEQ multiplex PCR, while TCRdb's copy carries only in-frame clones and drops some. This repertoire shows around 140,000 clones, around 87% found once; its top ten account for under 3%. The sequenced material came from peripheral blood. All receptors come from a middle-aged man with active COVID-19.

The chain has TRBV2 and TRBJ2-7, with D possibly being TRBD1 (6 bases). CDR1 and CDR2 (germline): SNHLY, FYNNEI. The CDR3 extends over 12 amino acids. V was trimmed by 6 bases and J by 6 bases, leaving 12 bases between them. The CDR3 loop is CASSPRGSEQYF. For the CDR3, the DNA is TGTGCCAGCAGCCCCAGGGGTAGCGAGCAGTACTTC.

This clone occurred once. The chain links TRBV19 to TRBJ2-6; D is undetermined. The CDR3 length is 13 residues. The germline V gene has CDR1 LNHDA and CDR2 SQIVND (reference sequence). With 4 bases removed from V and 2 bases from J, the gap between germline ends came to 3 bases. The CDR3 DNA reads as TGTGCCAGTAGTAACACTGGGGCCAACGTCCTGACTTTC. Translated: CASSNTGANVLTF.

This clone has only one observation. This rearrangement joins TRBV5-4 to TRBJ2-3; 11 nucleotides agree with TRBD2. The CDR3 loop spans 16 amino acids. Germline CDR1 is SGHNT and CDR2 is YYREEE (reference sequence). The V and J ends lost 0 bases and 7 bases, in that order; junction bases with no gene match: 7. CDR3 in DNA: TGTGCCAGCAGCTTGGATAGCGGGGGGGGAACGAATACGCAGTATTTT. Its protein product is CASSLDSGGGTNTQYF.

This chain connects TRBV27 to TRBJ2-4; tentatively, D is TRBD1 (6 bases). V was clipped by 3 bases and J by 2 bases, with 14 bases between them. Germline V lookup: CDR1 MNHEY, CDR2 SMNVEV (reference sequence). The CDR3 has 16 residues. CDR3 in DNA: TGTGCCAGCAGTTTTGGGGCAGGGGTTTCCAAAAACATTCAGTACTTC. Encoded protein: CASSFGAGVSKNIQYF.

The genes are TRBV7-2 and TRBJ2-7; D perhaps matches TRBD2 (5 bases). Trimming took off 5 bases at V and 4 bases at J, with 15 bases between the two ends. The CDR3 covers 14 residues. Germline V gene sequence: CDR1 SGHTA, CDR2 FQGNSA. This CDR3 is CASSRTGKNYEQYF. The CDR3 region has the DNA TGTGCCAGCAGCCGGACTGGGAAGAATTACGAGCAGTACTTC.

V usage is TRBV7-9 and J usage is TRBJ1-1; D gene uncertain. The CDR3 is 14 amino acids. Germline loops: CDR1 SEHNR, CDR2 FQNEAQ (reference sequence). Trimming shortened V by 5 bases and J by 0 bases, and 10 bases separated the two germline ends. The CDR3 loop reads CASSPSRMNTEAFF. CDR3 in DNA: TGTGCCAGCAGCCCTTCTCGTATGAACACTGAAGCTTTCTTT.

The chain has TRBV19 and TRBJ2-2, with TRBD2 matching over 12 bases. CDR3 size: 17 residues. The ends lost 4 bases at V and 7 bases at J; junction bases unmatched: 10. CDR1 is LNHDA, CDR2 SQIVND, per germline (reference sequence). CDR3 sequence: CASSSRLAGGPGGELFF. For the CDR3, the DNA is TGTGCCAGTAGTAGTCGGCTAGCGGGGGGGCCCGGCGGGGAGCTGTTTTTT.

The V and J genes are TRBV9 and TRBJ2-1; D is uncertain. This CDR3 contains 13 residues. V was clipped by 0 bases and J by 5 bases, with 6 bases between them. Germline lookup yields CDR1 SGDLS and CDR2 YYNGEE. Here the CDR3 DNA reads TGTGCCAGCAGCGTAGCGAGCAACAATGAGCAGTTCTTC. This codes for CASSVASNNEQFF.

V usage is TRBV5-1 and J usage is TRBJ1-5; D remains unclear. The CDR3 extends over 13 amino acids. Germline V CDR1 and CDR2: SGHRS, YFSETQ. The V and J ends lost 3 bases and 7 bases respectively, with 11 bases between them. The CDR3 loop reads CASSSQPGQPQHF. The CDR3 DNA reads TGCGCCAGCAGCTCCCAGCCAGGACAGCCCCAGCATTTT.

The chain joins TRBV12-3 or TRBV12-4 to TRBJ2-7, with D possibly matching TRBD1 (5 bases). The CDR3 is 13 residues long. V lost 5 bases and J lost 6, with 14 bases in between. In DNA form, the CDR3 reads TGTGCCAGCAGTCCGACTGGGGCGGTCGAGCAGTACTTC. Encoded protein: CASSPTGAVEQYF.

This clone has a single count. CDR3 sequence: CASSLQTGSGELFF. CDR3 DNA sequence: TGTGCCAGCAGCCTACAGACAGGGTCCGGGGAGCTGTTTTTT. This chain links TRBV11-2 with TRBJ2-2; TRBD1 matches 7 bases. The ends lost 5 bases at V and 6 bases at J; junction bases unmatched: 6. The CDR3 sequence is 14 residues long. The germline V gene encodes CDR1 SGHAT and CDR2 FQNNGV.

This clone was recorded many times. This chain uses TRBV5-6 with TRBJ1-4; D is uncertain. This CDR3 contains 13 residues. In germline, CDR1 is SGHDT, CDR2 YYEEEE. V lost 4 bases and J 6 bases, leaving 10 bases between the germline ends. Written as DNA, the CDR3 is TGTGCCAGCAGCGCCCCCCCGGATGAAAAACTGTTTTTT. Its protein is CASSAPPDEKLFF.

The V call is TRBV3-1 (or the pseudogene TRBV3-2), the J call TRBJ1-6; D remains unclear. CDR1 and CDR2 (germline): LGHDT, YNNKEL (reference sequence). The V end lost 0 bases, the J end lost 0 bases, and 9 bases lay between the germline ends. This CDR3 is built from 17 residues. CDR3 region: CASSQDPFSSYNSPLHF. The CDR3 DNA sequence: TGTGCCAGCAGCCAAGATCCGTTCAGCTCCTATAATTCACCCCTCCACTTT.

The chain carries TRBV27 and TRBJ1-1, with no clear D. Trimming took 2 bases from V and 4 from J, leaving 8 bases between them. The CDR3 extends over 13 amino acids. Looked up from germline, CDR1 is MNHEY and CDR2 is SMNVEV (reference sequence). The CDR3 coding sequence is TGTGCCAGCAGTTTACGGGGATCCACTGAAGCTTTCTTT. It is translated as CASSLRGSTEAFF.

This rearrangement joins TRBV5-1 to TRBJ1-1, with D maybe TRBD1 (6 bases). CDR3 length: 15 amino acids. Germline CDR1 is SGHRS and CDR2 is YFSETQ. V was shortened by 4 bases and J by 5 bases, with 18 bases between the two germline ends. The CDR3 nucleotides read TGCGCCAGCAGCCCGACCGGTAGGGGGGGAACTGAAGCTTTCTTT. It specifies CASSPTGRGGTEAFF.

The chain recombines TRBV30 with TRBJ1-4; 8 bases map to TRBD1. CDR1 and CDR2 (germline): GTSNPN, SVGIG (reference sequence). Losses at the gene ends were 3 bases for V and 4 bases for J; bases not matched to a gene: 13. The CDR3 has 17 amino acids. CDR3 amino acids: CAWSDKAPGQVNEKLFF. The CDR3 nucleotides read TGTGCCTGGAGCGACAAGGCCCCGGGACAGGTTAATGAAAAACTGTTTTTT. Drawing the rest from reference TRBV30 and TRBJ1-4, the complete variable domain is SQTIHQWPATLVQPVGSPLSLECTVEGTSNPNLYWYRQAAGRGLQLLFYSVGIGQISSEVPQNLSASRPQDRQFILSSKKLLLSDSGFYLCAWSDKAPGQVNEKLFFGSGTQLSVL.

The chain recombines TRBV4-3 with TRBJ2-1, with 14 bases identical to TRBD2. The CDR3 runs 16 residues. Trimming took 3 bases from V and 7 from J; bases not matched to a gene: 5. Germline V gene lookup returns CDR1 LGHNA and CDR2 YSLEER. The CDR3 nucleotides are TGCGCCAGCAGCCAGGACGGACTAGCGGGGGGAAATGAGCAGTTCTTC. Protein: CASSQDGLAGGNEQFF.

The rearrangement uses TRBV28 and TRBJ2-7, with TRBD1 as a possible D gene (5 bases). The CDR3 spans 16 residues. Trimming took off 3 bases at V and 0 bases at J, with 15 bases between the two ends. Germline loops: CDR1 MDHEN, CDR2 SYDVKM. Here the CDR3 DNA reads TGTGCCAGCAGTTTGAGACAGCTCCTTTACTCCTACGAGCAGTACTTC. It specifies CASSLRQLLYSYEQYF.

The rearrangement joins TRBV2 to TRBJ1-6; no definite D call. The CDR3 is 15 amino acids. From germline, CDR1 is SNHLY and CDR2 FYNNEI. V lost 7 bases to trimming and J lost 11 bases, with 21 bases between them. The CDR3: CASTVLGGSEAPLHF. The CDR3 DNA is TGTGCCAGCACGGTGTTGGGAGGGAGCGAAGCACCCCTCCACTTT.

Here the CDR3 reads CASSPDRGNYGYTF. DNA for the CDR3: TGTGCCAGCAGCCCGGACAGGGGTAACTATGGCTACACCTTC. The chain links TRBV11-2 to TRBJ1-2, with TRBD1 matching 9 bases. The germline CDR1 and CDR2 sequences are SGHAT and FQNNGV. This CDR3 contains 14 residues. V was clipped by 5 bases and J by 1 base; unmatched bases: 2.

This rearrangement joins TRBV4-2 to TRBJ1-1; 7 bases agree with TRBD1. CDR1 is LGHNA and CDR2 is YNFKEQ in the germline V gene. Germline trimming cut 0 bases from V and 9 bases from J; bases unmatched to any gene: 1. The CDR3 contains 12 residues. CDR3 residues: CASSQEGQKAFF. The CDR3 nucleotides are TGTGCCAGCAGCCAAGAGGGACAGAAAGCTTTCTTT.

This clone was detected only a few times. The rearrangement joins TRBV19 to TRBJ1-5; D remains ambiguous. Germline CDR1 and CDR2: LNHDA and SQIVND (reference sequence). V shed 5 bases and J shed 4 bases, with 6 bases lying between them. This CDR3 spans 12 amino acids. DNA for the CDR3: TGTGCCAGTAGTCCCCAGAATCAGCCCCAGCATTTT. It is translated as CASSPQNQPQHF.

The chain links TRBV30 to TRBJ2-5; D might be TRBD2 (6 bases). Deletions cut 5 bases from V and 5 bases from J, with 15 bases between. There are 13 residues in the CDR3. Germline V gene data show CDR1 as GTSNPN and CDR2 as SVGIG (reference sequence). CDR3 loop: CAWGTTRAETQYF. The DNA for the CDR3 is TGTGCCTGGGGCACGACTAGGGCGGAGACCCAGTACTTC.

This clone has more than one count but fewer than ten. This chain links TRBV11-2 with TRBJ2-7; D remains ambiguous. Germline CDR1 SGHAT, CDR2 FQNNGV. The CDR3 has 17 amino acids. The V gene lost 5 bases and the J gene lost 0 bases, with 20 bases spanning the gap. The CDR3 spells CASSPPFLSVNSYEQYF. CDR3 in DNA: TGTGCCAGCAGCCCTCCATTCCTATCGGTTAACTCCTACGAGCAGTACTTC.

This chain links TRBV5-5 with TRBJ2-7; D unresolved. The ends were cut back, 2 bases at V and 2 bases at J, with 14 bases in the middle. Germline CDR1 reads SGHKS; CDR2 reads YYEKEE (reference sequence). The CDR3 extends over 15 amino acids. CDR3 sequence reads: CASSFNPSRAYEQYF. In DNA, the CDR3 is TGTGCCAGCAGCTTTAATCCATCTCGAGCCTACGAGCAGTACTTC.

The V and J genes are TRBV2 and TRBJ2-1; a possible D gene is TRBD2 (5 bases). The V and J ends lost 8 bases and 5 bases respectively, with 16 bases between them. This CDR3 contains 14 residues. The germline V gene has CDR1 SNHLY and CDR2 FYNNEI. CDR3 bases: TGTGCCAGCTCGGACTTTTCCACCCACAATGAGCAGTTCTTC. Protein: CASSDFSTHNEQFF.

This clone was seen only once. The rearrangement joins TRBV7-9 to TRBJ2-2, with TRBD2 as a possible D gene (5 bases). CDR3 length equals 15 residues. With 1 base removed from V and 0 bases from J, the gap between germline ends came to 6 bases. Germline loops: CDR1 SEHNR, CDR2 FQNEAQ (reference sequence). The CDR3 DNA reads TGTGCCAGCAGCTTAGAAGCGGCGAACACCGGGGAGCTGTTTTTT. Translating it yields CASSLEAANTGELFF. The full variable domain, with the rest looked up from reference TRBV7-9 and TRBJ2-2, is DTGVSQNPRHKITKRGQNVTFRCDPISEHNRLYWYRQTLGQGPEFLTYFQNEAQLEKSRLLSDRFSAERPKGSFSTLEIQRTEQGDSAMYLCASSLEAANTGELFFGEGSRLTVL.

This chain connects TRBV5-8 to TRBJ1-2; no definite D call. The ends were cut back, 2 bases at V and 8 bases at J, with 22 bases in the middle. Germline CDR1 SGHTS, CDR2 YDEGEE. CDR3 length equals 16 residues. CDR3 protein: CASSLWRVNDAHGYTF. CDR3 in DNA: TGTGCCAGCAGCTTATGGAGGGTTAACGATGCCCACGGCTACACCTTC. Together with reference TRBV5-8 and TRBJ1-2, the CDR3 gives the full variable domain: EAGVTQSPTHLIKTRGQQATLRCSPISGHTSVYWYQQALGLGLQFLLWYDEGEERNRGNFPPRFSGRQFPNYSSELNVNALELEDSALYLCASSLWRVNDAHGYTFGSGTRLTVV.

The V call is TRBV6-6, the J call TRBJ1-3; TRBD1 aligns across 7 bases. The CDR3 sequence is 15 residues long. CDR1 and CDR2 from the germline V gene are MNHNY and SVGAGI (reference sequence). After removal of 2 bases from V and 5 bases from J, the junction contained 6 bases not matched to a gene. DNA for the CDR3: TGTGCCAGCAGTTACATTGGGACAGAACGAAACACCATATATTTT. This gives the protein CASSYIGTERNTIYF.

This clone was observed a handful of times. This chain links TRBV18 with TRBJ2-3; the match to TRBD2 covers 12 bases. Germline V gives CDR1 KGHSH, CDR2 LQKENI. The junction had 9 bases not matched to a gene; V was cut back by 5 bases and J by 6 bases. This CDR3 has 16 amino acids. The CDR3 sequence is CASSTTSGGQGDTQYF. The DNA for the CDR3 is TGTGCCAGCTCAACGACTAGCGGGGGCCAGGGGGATACGCAGTATTTT.

The V and J genes are TRBV9 and TRBJ2-5; D gene unclear. The V end lost 0 bases, the J end lost 1 base, and 10 bases lay between the germline ends. The germline V gene encodes CDR1 SGDLS and CDR2 YYNGEE. The CDR3 length is 15 residues. CDR3 region: CASSVGATSQETQYF. CDR3 in DNA: TGTGCCAGCAGCGTAGGGGCTACCTCCCAAGAGACCCAGTACTTC.

The chain has TRBV5-1 and TRBJ2-1, with TRBD2 matching over 9 bases. CDR1 SGHRS and CDR2 YFSETQ come from the germline V gene. The CDR3 totals 15 residues. V lost 5 bases, J lost 6 bases, and 9 bases stayed unmatched. CDR3 protein: CASRDGTSPLNEQFF. CDR3 bases: TGCGCCAGCAGGGACGGGACTAGCCCCCTCAATGAGCAGTTCTTC.